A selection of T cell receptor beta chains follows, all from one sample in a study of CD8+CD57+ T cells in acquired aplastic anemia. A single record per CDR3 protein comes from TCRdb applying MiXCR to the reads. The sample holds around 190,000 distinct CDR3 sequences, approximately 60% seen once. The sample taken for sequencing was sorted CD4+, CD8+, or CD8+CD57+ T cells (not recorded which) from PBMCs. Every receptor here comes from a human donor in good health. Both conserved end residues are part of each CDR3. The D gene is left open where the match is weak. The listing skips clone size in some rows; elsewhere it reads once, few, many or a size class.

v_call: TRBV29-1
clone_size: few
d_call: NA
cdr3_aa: CSVGTAGGYTF

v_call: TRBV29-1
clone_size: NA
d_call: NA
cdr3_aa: CSASGNTIYF

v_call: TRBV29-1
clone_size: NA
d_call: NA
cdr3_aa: CSVALSTEAFF

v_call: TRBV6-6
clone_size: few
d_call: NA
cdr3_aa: CASSFGRVPQHF

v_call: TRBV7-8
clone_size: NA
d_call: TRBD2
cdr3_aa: CASSWTSGRSTDTQYF

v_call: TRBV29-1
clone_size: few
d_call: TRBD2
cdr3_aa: CSGAGTISYEQYF

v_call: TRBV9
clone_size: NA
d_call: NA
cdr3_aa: CASSVGGANTEAFF

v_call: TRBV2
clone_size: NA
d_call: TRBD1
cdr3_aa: CASSLLGTGGTDTQYF

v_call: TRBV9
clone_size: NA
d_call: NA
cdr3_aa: CASSSRTDTQYF

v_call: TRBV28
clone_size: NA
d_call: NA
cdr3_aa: CASSLGAGSNTEAFF

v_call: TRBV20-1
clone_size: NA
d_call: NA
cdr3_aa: CSARDNPTQYF

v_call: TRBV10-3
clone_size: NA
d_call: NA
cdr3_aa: CAISESESNQPQHF

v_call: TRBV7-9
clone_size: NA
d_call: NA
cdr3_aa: CASSLWGRRTNYGYTF

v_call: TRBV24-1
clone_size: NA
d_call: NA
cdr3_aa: CATSDFGGVTNEQFF

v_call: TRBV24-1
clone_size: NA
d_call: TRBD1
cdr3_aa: CATSMGQGAITDTQYF

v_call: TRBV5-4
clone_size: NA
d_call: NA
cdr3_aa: CASATKGVEQINYGYTF

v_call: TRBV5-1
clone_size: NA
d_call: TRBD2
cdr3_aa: CASSLEEAGDYSGANVLTF

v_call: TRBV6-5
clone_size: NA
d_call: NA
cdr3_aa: CASSYSAGSPLHF

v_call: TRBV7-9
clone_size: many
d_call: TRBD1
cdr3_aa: CASSSETGTYEQYF

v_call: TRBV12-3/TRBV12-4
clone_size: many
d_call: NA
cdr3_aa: CASSPKGVAPLHF

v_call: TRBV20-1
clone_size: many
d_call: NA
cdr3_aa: CSARGTTYGYTF

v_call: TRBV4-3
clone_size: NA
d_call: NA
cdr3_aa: CASSQVPWDTEAFF

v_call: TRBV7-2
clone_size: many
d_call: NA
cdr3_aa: CASSLQFNTGELFF

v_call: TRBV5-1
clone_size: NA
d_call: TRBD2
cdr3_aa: CASGGDEQFF

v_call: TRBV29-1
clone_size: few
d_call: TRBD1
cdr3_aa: CSVVPGQLTYEQYF

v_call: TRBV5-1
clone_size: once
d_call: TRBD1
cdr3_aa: CASSLGGQVNYEQYF

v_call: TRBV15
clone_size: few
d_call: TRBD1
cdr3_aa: CATSLPGTDYGYTF

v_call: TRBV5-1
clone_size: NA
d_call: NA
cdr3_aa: CASSKQTTSYNEQFF

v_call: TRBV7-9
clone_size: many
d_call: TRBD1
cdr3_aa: CAILIPGQGERYEQYF

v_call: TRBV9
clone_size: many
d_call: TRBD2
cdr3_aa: CASQKTSGRTTDTQYF

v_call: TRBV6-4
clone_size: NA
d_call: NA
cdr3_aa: CASSETSGELFF

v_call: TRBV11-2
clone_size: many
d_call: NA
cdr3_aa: CASSPGSNGELFF

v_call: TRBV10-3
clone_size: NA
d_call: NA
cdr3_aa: CAISASDRTHEQYF

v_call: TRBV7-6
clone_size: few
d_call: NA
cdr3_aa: CASSQGPPYEQYF

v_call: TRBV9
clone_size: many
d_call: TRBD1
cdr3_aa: CASSVDRESSGNTIYF

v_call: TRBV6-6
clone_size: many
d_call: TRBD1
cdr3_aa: CASSYAPTGVTYEQYF

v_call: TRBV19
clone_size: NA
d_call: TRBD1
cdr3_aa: CASLTGAGNSPLHF

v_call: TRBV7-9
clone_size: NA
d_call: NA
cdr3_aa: CASSLRPRGGRHTEAFF

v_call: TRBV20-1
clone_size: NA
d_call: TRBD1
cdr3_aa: CSADRGRETQYF

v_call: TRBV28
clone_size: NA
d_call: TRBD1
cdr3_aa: CASISSGTGGGGYTF

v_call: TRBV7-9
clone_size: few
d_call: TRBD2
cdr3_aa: CASSLSGGHTDTQYF

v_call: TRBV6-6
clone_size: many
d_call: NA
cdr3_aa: CASSYSYGRDSNQPQHF

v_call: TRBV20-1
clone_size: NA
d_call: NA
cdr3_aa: CSALRVDRLNSPLHF

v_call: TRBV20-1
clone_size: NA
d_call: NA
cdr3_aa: CSAPEEGLEQQETQYF

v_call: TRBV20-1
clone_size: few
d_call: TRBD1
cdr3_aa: CSAHRDSYEQYF

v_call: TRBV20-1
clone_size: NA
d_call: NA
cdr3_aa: CSARDSGSQPQHF

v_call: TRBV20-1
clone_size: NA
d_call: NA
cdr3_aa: CSARAGSSYNEQFF